Included here is one TCR beta chain sequence, with context. Its target antigen remains unknown. Sequence at one end of the junction differs from germline and may be a read error. From the germline V gene, CDR1 is MNHEY and CDR2 is SVGAGI. The CDR3 runs 14 residues from the cysteine to the phenylalanine. The DNA shown is the 42-base CDR3, in frame from base 1. TCR beta rearrangements were amplified from genomic DNA extracted from peripheral blood rather than from sorted cells or RNA. Rearranged TRB sequences spanning V, D and J segments were amplified in a multiplex touch-down PCR with a mixed TRB-A/B primer pool. Illumina adapters and sample indices were attached to the amplicons in two consecutive PCR reactions using Phusion HS II polymerase. The amplicons were purified from gel with the NucleoSpin Gel and PCR Clean-up kit and then assessed with Qubit and an Agilent 2100 Bioanalyzer. Sequencing of the libraries was done on an Illumina MiSeq with paired-end, single-indexed 600-cycle runs. On the study's bioinformatics: MiXCR versions 2.12 and 3.0.5 were used to process the TRB sequences. A clone was defined as each unique CDR3 nucleotide sequence, and only productive sequences supported by at least two reads were kept. Shannon diversity, evenness, clonality (one minus evenness), and alpha-parameterized diversity profiles from alpha 0 to 5 were included as repertoire metrics. The IGoR algorithm was used to calculate generation probabilities for clones in the paired samples taken before and after chemotherapy. TCRdb reprocessed the public reads (quality trimming at Q25 with fastp, clone calling with MiXCR) and kept in-frame beta chains. CDR3 protein sequences are deduplicated, and each keeps its most common genes and DNA. None of the V and J calls come from the authors' own analysis; TCRdb made them. The sample profile shows about 1,300 distinct CDR3 sequences; less than 50% of them were found once. The ten largest clonotypes hold 30% to 40% of the sample.

The source of the sample is a study of T cell repertoires in aging, cancer and after chemotherapy (dated by TCRdb to between 2018 and 2021). Turning to the overall study: The donors fell into six age groups ranging from 30 or younger to 70 or older, and each group had at least three individuals. To examine immunoaging and T cell reconstitution after chemotherapy, the study profiled TCR beta repertoires in peripheral blood from healthy donors and cancer patients. A cohort of roughly 220 cancer patients (94 with hematological and around 130 with solid cancers) was assembled, and around 100 healthy donors were included as a reference group. Approximately 10 million TCR reads were contained in the full dataset. In the hematological group, the paired samples taken before and after chemotherapy came from chronic lymphocytic leukemia patients given fludarabine- or bendamustine-based regimens.

Paper-wide results and their limitations: Significantly lower blood TCR diversity and higher clonality were observed in untreated patients with hematological or solid cancers than in age-matched healthy donors. In both cancer cohorts, the median generation probability rose over the chemotherapy interval, which suggests that the repertoire was reconstituted through rebound thymic output. Lymphoid organ infiltration was present in hematological cancer patients, and this infiltration may itself impair thymic emigration or peripheral T cell expansion. According to the authors, the repertoire data do not permit conclusions about immunological memory after chemotherapy. Declining TCR diversity with age in healthy donors was mainly explained by loss of richness; in cancer patients, loss of evenness also contributed.

This sequence originates from a human donor with a blood cancer. Recombination joined TRBV6-5 with TRBJ2-1, with 8 central nucleotides matching TRBD2. The sequenced material came from blood. The nucleotide sequence reads as follows: TGTGCCAGCATCCGGGAGGGGGTCTACAATGAGCAGTTATTC. This gives the protein CASIREGVYNEQLF.